A selection of T cell receptor beta chains follows, all from one sample in a study of blood T cells in healthy people across ages. TCRdb re-called the 5' RACE reads through MiXCR, storing one row per CDR3 protein. The table lists about a million distinct CDR3 sequences, about 44% of them singletons. Sequencing was performed on blood. These receptors were taken from a man aged 25-40 years in good health. Both conserved end residues are part of each CDR3. D genes are given only for firm matches. Size tells how often a clone was seen (once, few, many) or the class of an expanded clone, and some rows leave it out.

clone_size: few
j_call: TRBJ2-1
v_call: TRBV6-2/TRBV6-3
d_call: .
cdr3_aa: CASSLRLVGEQFF
cdr3_nt: TGTGCCAGCAGTCTTAGACTAGTGGGTGAGCAGTTCTTC

clone_size: once
j_call: TRBJ2-5
v_call: TRBV11-3
d_call: TRBD1
cdr3_aa: CASSKGQGETQYF
cdr3_nt: TGTGCCAGCAGCAAAGGACAGGGAGAGACCCAGTACTTC

clone_size: .
j_call: TRBJ2-1
v_call: TRBV7-9
d_call: .
cdr3_aa: CASSSGVTPEQFF
cdr3_nt: TGTGCCAGCAGCTCTGGGGTCACGCCAGAGCAGTTCTTC

clone_size: .
j_call: TRBJ2-2
v_call: TRBV27
d_call: .
cdr3_aa: CASSLGPGASGELFF
cdr3_nt: TGTGCCAGCAGTTTAGGCCCCGGGGCCTCCGGGGAGCTGTTTTTT

clone_size: .
j_call: TRBJ2-1
v_call: TRBV20-1
d_call: .
cdr3_aa: CSARGERTQRNEQFF
cdr3_nt: TGCAGTGCTAGAGGGGAGCGAACCCAAAGGAATGAGCAGTTCTTC

clone_size: few
j_call: TRBJ2-1
v_call: TRBV10-3
d_call: TRBD1
cdr3_aa: CAISDQGGLRNEQFF
cdr3_nt: TGTGCCATCAGTGATCAAGGGGGCTTGAGGAATGAGCAGTTCTTC

clone_size: .
j_call: TRBJ1-5
v_call: TRBV5-6
d_call: TRBD1
cdr3_aa: CASSAIQGGDQPQHF
cdr3_nt: TGTGCCAGCAGCGCGATACAGGGGGGGGATCAGCCCCAGCATTTT

clone_size: few
j_call: TRBJ2-7
v_call: TRBV27
d_call: .
cdr3_aa: CASGSPYIYEQYF
cdr3_nt: TGTGCCAGCGGTTCACCTTACATCTACGAGCAGTACTTC

clone_size: few
j_call: TRBJ2-5
v_call: TRBV7-9
d_call: TRBD2
cdr3_aa: CASSLAYPTSGYQETQYF
cdr3_nt: TGTGCCAGCAGCTTAGCATACCCGACTAGCGGGTATCAAGAGACCCAGTACTTC

clone_size: .
j_call: TRBJ1-6
v_call: TRBV7-9
d_call: .
cdr3_aa: CASSLDARVGSPLHF
cdr3_nt: TGTGCCAGCAGCTTAGATGCCAGGGTTGGCTCACCCCTCCACTTT

clone_size: .
j_call: TRBJ2-7
v_call: TRBV5-6
d_call: TRBD2
cdr3_aa: CASSPGGSPRYEQYF
cdr3_nt: TGTGCCAGCAGCCCGGGGGGGTCCCCGCGCTACGAGCAGTACTTC

clone_size: .
j_call: TRBJ2-7
v_call: TRBV29-1
d_call: .
cdr3_aa: CSVGPGGSYNEQYF
cdr3_nt: TGCAGCGTTGGGCCGGGGGGCTCCTACAATGAGCAGTACTTC

clone_size: few
j_call: TRBJ2-2
v_call: TRBV4-3
d_call: .
cdr3_aa: CASSQGAANTGELFF
cdr3_nt: TGCGCCAGCAGCCAAGGGGCCGCGAACACCGGGGAGCTGTTTTTT

clone_size: .
j_call: TRBJ2-4
v_call: TRBV12-3/TRBV12-4
d_call: .
cdr3_aa: CASSFEGGAGNIQYF
cdr3_nt: TGTGCCAGCAGTTTTGAGGGGGGGGCAGGAAACATTCAGTACTTC

clone_size: few
j_call: TRBJ1-5
v_call: TRBV2
d_call: .
cdr3_aa: CASGLGGGGNQPQHF
cdr3_nt: TGTGCCAGCGGCCTTGGGGGCGGGGGCAATCAGCCCCAGCATTTT

clone_size: .
j_call: TRBJ2-7
v_call: TRBV6-2/TRBV6-3
d_call: TRBD2
cdr3_aa: CASTYDGRGDLYEQYF
cdr3_nt: TGTGCCAGCACCTACGACGGGCGGGGGGACCTCTACGAGCAGTACTTC

clone_size: few
j_call: TRBJ2-7
v_call: TRBV12-3/TRBV12-4
d_call: .
cdr3_aa: CASSFRTEPYEQYF
cdr3_nt: TGTGCCAGCAGTTTCAGGACAGAACCCTACGAGCAGTACTTC

clone_size: .
j_call: TRBJ2-1
v_call: TRBV20-1
d_call: .
cdr3_aa: CSARAGALYNEQFF
cdr3_nt: TGCAGTGCTAGAGCGGGGGCGCTCTACAATGAGCAGTTCTTC

clone_size: .
j_call: TRBJ2-1
v_call: TRBV7-2
d_call: .
cdr3_aa: CASSSPLLNEQFF
cdr3_nt: TGTGCCAGCAGCTCCCCACTCTTAAATGAGCAGTTCTTC

clone_size: once
j_call: TRBJ2-3
v_call: TRBV7-9
d_call: TRBD1
cdr3_aa: CASSPNFRGLWDTQYF
cdr3_nt: TGTGCCAGCAGCCCAAATTTCAGGGGGCTGTGGGATACGCAGTATTTT

clone_size: .
j_call: TRBJ2-5
v_call: TRBV6-2/TRBV6-3
d_call: .
cdr3_aa: CASTATSRRTQYF
cdr3_nt: TGTGCCAGCACCGCAACTAGCCGTCGGACCCAGTACTTC

clone_size: .
j_call: TRBJ2-7
v_call: TRBV4-3
d_call: TRBD1
cdr3_aa: CASSQPGQDLNEQYF
cdr3_nt: TGCGCCAGCAGCCAACCGGGACAGGACCTCAATGAGCAGTACTTC

clone_size: .
j_call: TRBJ1-2
v_call: TRBV10-3
d_call: TRBD1
cdr3_aa: CAISFSGTGDGYTF
cdr3_nt: TGTGCCATCAGTTTCTCCGGGACAGGGGATGGCTACACCTTC

clone_size: .
j_call: TRBJ2-7
v_call: TRBV9
d_call: TRBD1
cdr3_aa: CASSSGQGEVTYEQYF
cdr3_nt: TGTGCCAGCAGCTCCGGACAGGGGGAAGTGACCTACGAGCAGTACTTC

clone_size: .
j_call: TRBJ2-7
v_call: TRBV27
d_call: TRBD2
cdr3_aa: CASSLMGLAGVEQYF
cdr3_nt: TGTGCCAGCAGTTTAATGGGGCTAGCGGGGGTTGAGCAGTACTTC

clone_size: .
j_call: TRBJ2-7
v_call: TRBV4-3
d_call: .
cdr3_aa: CASSQGQGGSYNEQYF
cdr3_nt: TGCGCCAGCAGCCAAGGGCAAGGGGGATCCTACAATGAGCAGTACTTC

clone_size: .
j_call: TRBJ1-4
v_call: TRBV25-1
d_call: .
cdr3_aa: CASSESYEKLFF
cdr3_nt: TGTGCCAGCAGTGAATCTTATGAAAAACTGTTTTTT

clone_size: .
j_call: TRBJ2-5
v_call: TRBV28
d_call: TRBD1
cdr3_aa: CASSRQGDQETQYF
cdr3_nt: TGTGCCAGCAGCAGACAGGGGGACCAAGAGACCCAGTACTTC